This passage covers 5 T cell receptor beta chains from one sample sequenced in a study of blood T cell repertoires in COVID-19. Sequencing was performed with immunoSEQ multiplex PCR; in TCRdb, only in-frame clones are kept and a portion is missing. Of fewer than 150,000 clones in the sample, 86% were seen once. Input material: peripheral blood. The receptors here all came from a woman aged 45-65 years who had recovered from COVID-19.

V gene TRBV21-1 combines with J gene TRBJ2-1; the table names TRBD1, a call not compared with the DNA. TRBV21-1 is a pseudogene. The CDR3 spans 20 residues. DNA of the CDR3: TGTGCCAGCAGCAAGTGTAGTATACAGCTTCGGGACAGGGGGAACAATGAGCAGTTCTTC. It translates to CASSKCSIQLRDRGNNEQFF.

The genes are TRBV3-1 (or the pseudogene TRBV3-2) and TRBJ1-1; D is undetermined. Trimming took off 0 bases at V and 4 bases at J, with 6 bases between the two ends. The germline CDR1 and CDR2 sequences are LGHDT and YNNKEL (reference sequence). This CDR3 is 13 amino acids long. Here the CDR3 reads CASSQERGTEAFF. The CDR3 DNA is TGTGCCAGCAGCCAAGAACGAGGCACTGAAGCTTTCTTT.

The chain is built from TRBV6-5 and TRBJ2-3; no reliable D call. Germline CDR1 MNHEY, CDR2 SVGAGI. CDR3 length equals 11 residues. Trimming removed 6 bases from V and 2 bases from J, with 3 bases in between. CDR3 in DNA: TGTGCCAGCAGGTACACAGATACGCAGTATTTT. Its protein product is CASRYTDTQYF.

The chain combines TRBV11-3 with TRBJ1-1; tentatively, D is TRBD1 (6 bases). Trimming cost V 5 bases and J 4 bases, with 14 bases left between them. From germline, CDR1 is SGHNT and CDR2 YENEEA. The CDR3 is made up of 14 amino acids. The CDR3 region has the DNA TGTGCCAGCAGCCCCCAGGGGTGGGTCACTGAAGCTTTCTTT. This gives the protein CASSPQGWVTEAFF.

The chain recombines TRBV11-2 with TRBJ1-1, with D possibly being TRBD1 (5 bases). CDR1 is SGHAT, CDR2 FQNNGV, per germline. V was pared by 3 bases and J by 7 bases, with 12 bases between. This CDR3 has 13 amino acids. CDR3 DNA: TGTGCCAGCAGCTTCATACAGGAGAATGAAGCTTTCTTT. This encodes CASSFIQENEAFF.